The 24 T cell receptor beta chains presented below share a single source sample, sequenced in a study of cytomegalovirus exposure and HLA in healthy donors. This PCR relied on a set of 60 Vbeta primers and 13 Jbeta primers. Repertoires were generated with immunoSEQ multiplex PCR, while TCRdb's copy carries only in-frame clones and drops some. This table has about 200,000 clones, approximately 79% appearing once. The sequencing sample was made of PBMCs. The receptors stem from a man in his fifties or sixties in good health and CMV-seronegative.

The chain uses TRBV6-5 and TRBJ2-6; no clear D gene. This CDR3 is 15 amino acids long. CDR1 MNHEY and CDR2 SVGAGI come from the germline V gene. V was cut by 5 bases and J by 0 bases, with 8 bases left in between. CDR3 nucleotides: TGTGCCAGCAGTACCCCGGGCTCTGGGGCCAACGTCCTGACTTTC. Amino acids: CASSTPGSGANVLTF.

The chain combines TRBV28 with TRBJ1-6; maybe TRBD1 (5 bases). The CDR3 sequence is 16 residues long. Germline V CDR1 and CDR2: MDHEN, SYDVKM. The V gene lost 7 bases and the J gene lost 5 bases, with 18 bases spanning the gap. This chain's CDR3 is CASISLRGGDNSPLHF. The CDR3 DNA sequence: TGTGCCAGCATTTCCTTAAGGGGTGGGGATAATTCACCCCTCCACTTT. Looking up the rest from reference TRBV28 and TRBJ1-6 gives the full variable domain: DVKVTQSSRYLVKRTGEKVFLECVQDMDHENMFWYRQDPGLGLRLIYFSYDVKMKEKGDIPEGYSVSREKKERFSLILESASTNQTSMYLCASISLRGGDNSPLHFGNGTRLTVT.

This chain joins TRBV4-1 and TRBJ2-5; D perhaps matches TRBD2 (5 bases). The CDR3 consists of 16 residues. Germline assignment: CDR1 MGHRA and CDR2 YSYEKL. Trimming removed 3 bases at V and 5 bases at J, with 19 bases between. CDR3 sequence: CASSQASQTPRETQYF. CDR3 nucleotide sequence: TGCGCCAGCAGCCAGGCTAGCCAGACTCCGAGGGAGACCCAGTACTTC.

This rearrangement joins TRBV2 to TRBJ1-4, with 9 bases identical to TRBD1. The J segment lost 7 bases and the V segment lost 4 bases, leaving 7 bases of the junction unmatched. The germline CDR1 and CDR2 sequences are SNHLY and FYNNEI. The CDR3 contains 15 residues. The CDR3 loop reads CASSGGGTGSEKLFF. The CDR3 DNA reads as TGTGCCAGCAGTGGCGGAGGGACAGGGAGTGAAAAACTGTTTTTT.

This clone was observed a handful of times. The chain has TRBV7-9 and TRBJ2-5, with D unresolved. The DNA end is a closer match to TRBJ2-7, so the J assignment may be wrong. The CDR3 runs 12 residues. CDR1 and CDR2 from the germline V gene are SEHNR and FQNEAQ (reference sequence). CDR3 DNA: TGTGCCAGCAGCCCCAACATGGGCGAGCAGTACTTC. Its protein product is CASSPNMGEQYF.

The chain combines TRBV18 with TRBJ2-7; 7 bases line up with TRBD2. Trimming at V came to 6 bases and at J to 2 bases, leaving 22 bases not matched to a gene. The CDR3 is 19 amino acids. From germline, CDR1 is KGHSH and CDR2 LQKENI. CDR3 in amino acids: CASSSYTGTTKSGPYEQYF. The CDR3 DNA sequence: TGTGCCAGCTCTTCCTACACCGGGACTACCAAATCCGGCCCCTACGAGCAGTACTTC.

The chain recombines TRBV28 with TRBJ2-3; 8 nucleotides align to TRBD2. Per germline, CDR1 MDHEN and CDR2 SYDVKM. V gave up 4 bases and J gave up 2 bases; unmatched junction bases: 5. The CDR3 length is 15 residues. The CDR3, as DNA: TGTGCCAGCAGTTCGACGGGAGGGCCCACAGATACGCAGTATTTT. Its translation is CASSSTGGPTDTQYF.

Regarding this clone: A junction boundary mismatches the germline segment, possibly from a read error. The chain carries TRBV6-1 and TRBJ2-2; 12 nucleotides align to TRBD2. The CDR3 covers 18 residues. The germline V gene has CDR1 MNHNS and CDR2 SASEGT. The CDR3 loop is CASSDPGLAGSVFRGAVF. The CDR3 bases are TGTGCCAGCAGTGATCCCGGACTAGCGGGATCGGTATTCCGGGGAGCTGTTTTT.

This clone turned up a few times. This rearrangement joins TRBV28 to TRBJ2-7, with TRBD2 identical over 9 bases. V dropped 5 bases and J dropped 3; count of bases not matched to a gene: 5. This CDR3 has 14 amino acids. CDR1 and CDR2 from the germline V gene are MDHEN and SYDVKM. CDR3: CASSTRLAVYEQYF. In nucleotides, the CDR3 is TGTGCCAGCAGTACTCGACTAGCGGTCTACGAGCAGTACTTC.

This clone was detected only a few times. This chain connects TRBV18 to TRBJ2-3; 7 bases are a match to TRBD1. This CDR3 region has 13 residues. From germline, CDR1 is KGHSH and CDR2 LQKENI. The junction had 8 bases not matched to a gene; V was cut back by 6 bases and J by 8 bases. CDR3 protein: CASSLQGIGTQYF. For the CDR3, the DNA is TGTGCCAGCTCGTTACAGGGGATAGGTACGCAGTATTTT.

The gene calls are TRBV6-1 and TRBJ2-1; 9 positions match TRBD1. The germline CDR1 and CDR2 sequences are MNHNS and SASEGT. Germline trimming cut 4 bases from V and 7 bases from J; bases unmatched to any gene: 8. The CDR3 sequence is 15 residues long. For the CDR3, the DNA is TGTGCCAGCAGTGCAACCGGGACAGGGAGAAATGAGCAGTTCTTC. It yields the protein CASSATGTGRNEQFF.

The count of this clone is one. This rearrangement joins TRBV27 to TRBJ2-5; TRBD1 matches 8 bases. The CDR3 has 15 residues. V dropped 5 bases and J dropped 1; count of bases not matched to a gene: 6. CDR1 MNHEY and CDR2 SMNVEV come from the germline V gene (reference sequence). This CDR3 reads CASSPWTGSQETQYF. The DNA for the CDR3 is TGTGCCAGCAGTCCCTGGACAGGGTCCCAAGAGACCCAGTACTTC.

There are many counts of this clone. This chain links TRBV7-8 with TRBJ1-5; no firm D call. This CDR3 spans 13 amino acids. V was pared by 5 bases and J by 8 bases, with 13 bases between. CDR1 is SGHVS, CDR2 FQNEAQ, per germline. This chain's CDR3 is CASSRTAAEPQHF. CDR3 coding DNA: TGTGCCAGCAGCAGGACTGCCGCGGAGCCCCAGCATTTT.

The table lists this clone with a count of one. The V and J genes are TRBV27 and TRBJ1-2; D not resolved. CDR3 size: 13 residues. V lost 2 bases, J lost 4 bases, and 8 bases lay in between. Per germline, CDR1 MNHEY and CDR2 SMNVEV (reference sequence). CDR3 in amino acids: CASSLLVGYGYTF. CDR3 in DNA: TGTGCCAGCAGTTTACTAGTCGGCTATGGCTACACCTTC.

The rearrangement links TRBV11-2 to TRBJ2-1; the match to TRBD2 covers 10 bases. Losses at the gene ends were 3 bases for V and 10 bases for J; bases not matched to a gene: 9. This CDR3 is 15 amino acids long. Per the germline V gene, CDR1 is SGHAT and CDR2 is FQNNGV. CDR3 residues: CASSLAAGGPLEQFF. DNA of the CDR3: TGTGCCAGCAGCTTGGCAGCGGGAGGGCCCTTAGAGCAGTTCTTC.

This clone was recorded a few times. The chain recombines TRBV5-4 with TRBJ2-7; D call uncertain. V was clipped by 3 bases and J by 6 bases, with 13 bases between them. The germline CDR1 and CDR2 sequences are SGHNT and YYREEE (reference sequence). This CDR3 is built from 13 residues. CDR3 region: CASSSQQVGEQYF. For the CDR3, the DNA is TGTGCCAGCAGCTCCCAGCAGGTCGGCGAGCAGTACTTC.

V and J are TRBV5-5 and TRBJ2-2, with 7 bases aligning to TRBD2. The CDR3 covers 16 residues. The germline gives CDR1 SGHKS, CDR2 YYEKEE (reference sequence). V gave up 2 bases and J gave up 9 bases; unmatched junction bases: 13. The CDR3 DNA is TGTGCCAGCAGCTTACTTCCGGAGAGCGGGACCCGGGAGCTGTTTTTT. Translation: CASSLLPESGTRELFF. Supplemented by reference TRBV5-5 and TRBJ2-2, the full variable domain reads DAGVTQSPTHLIKTRGQQVTLRCSPISGHKSVSWYQQVLGQGPQFIFQYYEKEERGRGNFPDRFSARQFPNYSSELNVNALLLGDSALYLCASSLLPESGTRELFFGEGSRLTVL.

This chain links TRBV7-9 with TRBJ2-7; 15 bases are a match to TRBD2. V shed 6 bases, J shed 2 bases, and the junction held 11 bases outside the gene matches. The CDR3 is 18 residues long. Germline CDR1 SEHNR, CDR2 FQNEAQ (reference sequence). The CDR3 nucleotides are TGTGCCAGCAGAGAGTGGACTAGCGGGAGGGCCTTAACCTACGAGCAGTACTTC. Its protein is CASREWTSGRALTYEQYF.

CDR3 amino acids: CASSLLGQGGQPQHF. The CDR3 DNA reads TGTGCCAGCAGCTTGTTGGGACAGGGGGGACAGCCCCAGCATTTT. The chain employs TRBV5-6 and TRBJ1-5, with 11 bases fitting TRBD1. J gave up 7 bases and V 1 base, and 4 bases lay outside the gene matches. Germline assignment: CDR1 SGHDT and CDR2 YYEEEE. The CDR3 extends over 15 amino acids.

J is TRBJ2-5 and V is TRBV10-3; 8 bases fit TRBD1. Germline CDR1 ENHRY, CDR2 SYGVKD. The V and J ends lost 3 bases and 0 bases, in that order; junction bases with no gene match: 3. This CDR3 is 15 amino acids long. DNA for the CDR3: TGTGCCATCAGTGATCCAGGGGGCTACCAAGAGACCCAGTACTTC. Amino acid sequence: CAISDPGGYQETQYF.

This chain connects TRBV2 to TRBJ2-7; 10 bases map to TRBD1. The CDR3 contains 15 residues. Germline loops: CDR1 SNHLY, CDR2 FYNNEI. J gave up 6 bases and V 6 bases, and 11 bases lay outside the gene matches. CDR3 loop: CASSPRQGAIGEQYF. The CDR3 DNA reads as TGTGCCAGCAGCCCAAGACAGGGGGCTATCGGCGAGCAGTACTTC.

The V and J genes are TRBV18 and TRBJ2-4, with TRBD1 matching 9 bases. Germline CDR1 is KGHSH and CDR2 is LQKENI. V lost 5 bases, J lost 1 base, and 3 bases stayed unmatched. The CDR3 covers 15 residues. The chain's CDR3 is CASSTGQGAKNIQYF. DNA of the CDR3: TGTGCCAGCTCAACCGGACAGGGGGCCAAAAACATTCAGTACTTC.

V is TRBV9 and J is TRBJ2-3; no firm D call. V was trimmed by 0 bases and J by 0 bases, leaving 14 bases between them. Germline V lookup: CDR1 SGDLS, CDR2 YYNGEE. This CDR3 comprises 17 residues. CDR3: CASSVGVRILSTDTQYF. CDR3 bases: TGTGCCAGCAGCGTAGGGGTGAGGATTCTTAGCACAGATACGCAGTATTTT.

Turning to this clone: At one end, the junction sequence differs from germline, possibly due to a read error. The chain is built from TRBV13 and TRBJ2-7; 10 bases fit TRBD1. CDR1 PRHDT and CDR2 FYEKMQ come from the germline V gene (reference sequence). CDR3 length: 15 residues. This CDR3 is CASSQAGTGAYEQDF. DNA of the CDR3: TGTGCCAGCAGCCAAGCCGGGACAGGGGCCTACGAGCAGGACTTC.